This is a list of T cell receptor beta chains from one sample in a study of blood T cell repertoires in COVID-19. TCRdb's copy holds only in-frame clones and misses some; the assay was immunoSEQ multiplex PCR. The repertoire holds some 200,000 clones, with approximately 81% as singletons. Sequencing was done on a sample of PBMCs or T cells enriched from blood (not recorded which). These receptors all stem from a woman between 45 and 60 years old with acute COVID-19. Both conserved end residues are part of each CDR3. The D gene is left open where the match is weak. Clone size is shown for a subset of rows, as once, few, many or a class of expanded clone.

j_gene | abundance | v_gene | d_gene | CDR3aa | CDR3nt
TRBJ2-7 | . | TRBV30 | . | CAWSPGLLSYEQYF | TGTGCCTGGAGTCCGGGACTCCTATCGTACGAGCAGTACTTC
TRBJ2-7 | . | TRBV6-2/TRBV6-3 | TRBD2 | CASSWTSGTYEQYF | TGTGCCAGCAGTTGGACTAGCGGGACCTACGAGCAGTACTTC
TRBJ2-1 | . | TRBV10-3 | . | CATRGGLSYNEQFF | TGTGCCACCAGGGGGGGGCTAAGCTACAATGAGCAGTTCTTC
TRBJ2-2 | . | TRBV18 | TRBD2 | CASSPGKREDTGELFF | TGTGCCAGCTCACCTGGAAAGCGGGAGGACACCGGGGAGCTGTTTTTT
TRBJ1-2 | . | TRBV28 | . | CASSLEGLNYGYTF | TGTGCCAGCAGTTTAGAGGGATTAAACTATGGCTACACCTTC
TRBJ2-7 | few | TRBV11-2 | . | CASSWTAASSYEQYF | TGTGCCAGCAGCTGGACAGCAGCGAGCTCCTACGAGCAGTACTTC
TRBJ2-2 | . | TRBV30 | . | CAWSEDRWAGELFF | TGTGCCTGGAGTGAGGACAGATGGGCCGGGGAGCTGTTTTTT
TRBJ2-3 | . | TRBV2 | TRBD1 | CASRRDRALTDTQYF | TGTGCCAGCCGCAGGGACAGGGCACTCACAGATACGCAGTATTTT
TRBJ1-2 | . | TRBV28 | . | CASSSDYGYTF | TGTGCCAGCAGTTCGGACTATGGCTACACCTTC
TRBJ2-7 | . | TRBV10-3 | TRBD2 | CATLAGGTYEQYF | TGTGCCACCCTAGCGGGAGGGACCTACGAGCAGTACTTC
TRBJ2-3 | . | TRBV7-2 | TRBD2 | CASSLQSGGATDTQYF | TGTGCCAGCAGCTTACAAAGCGGGGGGGCTACAGATACGCAGTATTTT
TRBJ2-1 | few | TRBV6-6 | TRBD2 | CASSMGLAGGEFF | TGTGCCAGCAGTATGGGACTAGCGGGGGGAGAGTTCTTC
TRBJ2-5 | few | TRBV11-1 | TRBD1 | CASSPDRGWETQYF | TGTGCCAGCAGCCCCGACAGGGGCTGGGAGACCCAGTACTTC
TRBJ2-7 | . | TRBV3-1/TRBV3-2 | . | CASSQGRDREQYF | TGTGCCAGCAGCCAAGGTAGAGATCGCGAGCAGTACTTC
TRBJ1-1 | . | TRBV3-1/TRBV3-2 | TRBD1 | CASSQNRGRTEAFF | TGTGCCAGCAGCCAAAACAGGGGACGAACTGAAGCTTTCTTT
TRBJ2-1 | . | TRBV10-2 | . | CASSDVEQEQGDRNEQFF | TGCGCCAGCAGTGATGTCGAACAGGAACAGGGCGATCGCAATGAGCAGTTCTTC
TRBJ2-7 | few | TRBV6-4 | . | CASSLSEQYF | TGTGCCAGCAGTCTTAGCGAGCAGTACTTC
TRBJ2-3 | few | TRBV18 | TRBD1 | CASSSGQGSTDTQYF | TGTGCCAGCTCATCGGGACAGGGATCCACAGATACGCAGTATTTT